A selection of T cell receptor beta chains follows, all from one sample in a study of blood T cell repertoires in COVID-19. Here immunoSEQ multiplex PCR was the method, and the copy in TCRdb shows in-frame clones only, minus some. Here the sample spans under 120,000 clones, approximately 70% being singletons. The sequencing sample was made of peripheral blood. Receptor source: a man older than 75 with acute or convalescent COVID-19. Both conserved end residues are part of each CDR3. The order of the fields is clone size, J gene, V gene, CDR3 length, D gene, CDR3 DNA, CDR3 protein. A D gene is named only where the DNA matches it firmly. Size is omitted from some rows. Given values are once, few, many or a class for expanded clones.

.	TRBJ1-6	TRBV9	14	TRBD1	TGTGCCAGCAGTCGGACAGGGGTGAATTCACCCCTCCACTTT	CASSRTGVNSPLHF
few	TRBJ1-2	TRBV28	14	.	TGTGCCAGCAGTACCTACGGGGGGGGCTATGGCTACACCTTC	CASSTYGGGYGYTF
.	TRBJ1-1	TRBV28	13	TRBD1	TGTGCCAGCAGTTTGCAGGGGGTACCTCAGGCTTTCTTT	CASSLQGVPQAFF
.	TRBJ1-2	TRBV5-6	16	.	TGTGCCAGCAGCCCTGGTGAGTGGGGGAGGAGTAGTGGCTACACCTTC	CASSPGEWGRSSGYTF
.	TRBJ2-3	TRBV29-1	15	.	TGCAGCGTTGGCTCCGGGACATATAGCACAGATACGCAGTATTTT	CSVGSGTYSTDTQYF
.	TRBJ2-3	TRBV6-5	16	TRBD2	TGTGCCAGCAGTTACTCAACTAGCGGGAGCACAGATACGCAGTATTTT	CASSYSTSGSTDTQYF
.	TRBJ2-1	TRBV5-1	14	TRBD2	TGCGCCAGCAGCTTCAGCGGGAGAGAGAATGAGCAGTTCTTC	CASSFSGRENEQFF
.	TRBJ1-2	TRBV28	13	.	TGTGCCAGCAGTTACTTCGCATCCTATGGCTACACCTTC	CASSYFASYGYTF
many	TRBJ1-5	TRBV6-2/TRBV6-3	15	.	TGTGCCAGCAGTTATCAGGGTCAGGGTAATCAGCCCCAGCATTTT	CASSYQGQGNQPQHF
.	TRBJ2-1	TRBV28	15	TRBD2	TGTGCCAGCAGTTTGGAACTAGCGGGGACGAATGAGCAGTTCTTC	CASSLELAGTNEQFF
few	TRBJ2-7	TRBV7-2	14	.	TGTGCCAGCAGCTTAGGCGGGGTGGGTTACGAGCAGTACTTC	CASSLGGVGYEQYF
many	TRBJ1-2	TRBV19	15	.	TGTGCCAGTAGTATAGATAGCTTAGGGGGTCGAGGCTACACCTTC	CASSIDSLGGRGYTF
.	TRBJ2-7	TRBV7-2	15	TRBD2	TGTGCCAGCAGCCCGGGACTAGCGGAGACCTACGAGCAGTACTTC	CASSPGLAETYEQYF
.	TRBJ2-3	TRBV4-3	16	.	TGCGCCAGCAGCCAAGTATCGGTGTCCCCCACAGATACGCAGTATTTT	CASSQVSVSPTDTQYF
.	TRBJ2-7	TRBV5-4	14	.	TGTGCCAGCAGCTTGGGTGGGGGCCGCTACGAGCAGTACTTC	CASSLGGGRYEQYF
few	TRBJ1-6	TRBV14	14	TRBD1	TGTGCCAGCAGCCTAGACAGGGGTAATTCACCCCTCCACTTT	CASSLDRGNSPLHF
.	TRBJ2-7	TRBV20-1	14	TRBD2	TGCAGTGCTAGTGGCGGGAGCACCTCCTACGAGCAGTACTTC	CSASGGSTSYEQYF
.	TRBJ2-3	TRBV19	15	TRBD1	TGTGCCAGTAGTATGTCGGACAGGGCGGCAGATACGCAGTATTTT	CASSMSDRAADTQYF
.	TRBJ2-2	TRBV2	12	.	TGTGCCAGCTTGAGGAACACCGGGGAGCTGTTTTTT	CASLRNTGELFF
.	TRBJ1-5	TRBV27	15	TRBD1	TGTGCCAGCAGTTCCGACAGGGCTGGCAATCAGCCCCAGCATTTT	CASSSDRAGNQPQHF
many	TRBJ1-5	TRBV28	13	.	TGTGCCAGCAGGAAACAGGGTATTCGGCCCCAGCATTTT	CASRKQGIRPQHF
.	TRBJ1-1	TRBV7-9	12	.	TGTGCCAGCAGCTTCAGTAACACTGAAGCTTTCTTT	CASSFSNTEAFF
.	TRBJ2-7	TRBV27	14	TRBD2	TGTGCCAGCAGTCACCGGGAGGATCGGTACGAGCAGTACTTC	CASSHREDRYEQYF
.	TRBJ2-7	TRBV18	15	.	TGTGCCAGCTCCCTGACCGCAGGGCAAGCCTACGAGCAGTACTTC	CASSLTAGQAYEQYF
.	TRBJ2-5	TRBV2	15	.	TGTGCCAGCAGTGGAGTAGTCTTAACCCAAGAGACCCAGTACTTC	CASSGVVLTQETQYF
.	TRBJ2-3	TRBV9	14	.	TGTGCCAGCAGCGTAAAATCCAGGTCAGATACGCAGTATTTT	CASSVKSRSDTQYF
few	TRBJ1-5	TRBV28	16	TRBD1	TGTGCCAGCAGGACGCAGCGACAGGGGTTCAATCAGCCCCAGCATTTT	CASRTQRQGFNQPQHF
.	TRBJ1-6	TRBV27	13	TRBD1	TGTGCCACCCCGACAGGGAAACATTCACCCCTCCACTTT	CATPTGKHSPLHF
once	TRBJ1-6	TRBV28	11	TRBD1	TGTGCCAGTAGCAACAGGGGATCCCTCCACTTT	CASSNRGSLHF
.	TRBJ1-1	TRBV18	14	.	TGTGCCAGCTCAAGGGACATAATGAACACTGAAGCTTTCTTT	CASSRDIMNTEAFF
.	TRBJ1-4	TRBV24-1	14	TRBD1	TGTGCCACCGGAACAGGGGGCCTTAATGAAAAACTGTTTTTT	CATGTGGLNEKLFF
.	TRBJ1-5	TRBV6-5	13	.	TGTGCCAGCCTAGGGACATCCAATCAGCCCCAGCATTTT	CASLGTSNQPQHF
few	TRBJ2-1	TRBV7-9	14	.	TGTGCCAGCAGCGTAACCGGGGGATACAATGAGCAGTTCTTC	CASSVTGGYNEQFF
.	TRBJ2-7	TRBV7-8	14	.	TGTGCCAGCAGCTTAGGGACAGCCCGATACGAGCAGTACTTC	CASSLGTARYEQYF
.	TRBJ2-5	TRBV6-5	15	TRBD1	TGTGCCAGCACTAATAGAATCGACAGGGAAGAGACCCAGTACTTC	CASTNRIDREETQYF
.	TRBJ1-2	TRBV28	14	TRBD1	TGTGCCAGCAGCGAGGGACAGGGTAACTATGGCTACACCTTC	CASSEGQGNYGYTF
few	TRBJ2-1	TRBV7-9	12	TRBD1	TGTGCCAGCAGCTTAGATGACAGGGTAGAATTCTTC	CASSLDDRVEFF
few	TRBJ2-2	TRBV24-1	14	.	TGTGCCACCATGGCCGGACAGAAGACCGGGGAGCTGTTTTTT	CATMAGQKTGELFF
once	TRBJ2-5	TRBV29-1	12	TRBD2	TGCAGCGTTGAGTCCGGGAGGGAGACCCAGTACTTC	CSVESGRETQYF
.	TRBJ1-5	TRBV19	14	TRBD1	TGTGCCAGTAGAGGGACAGGAAACAATCAGCCCCAGCATTTT	CASRGTGNNQPQHF
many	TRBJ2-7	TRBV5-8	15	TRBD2	TGTGCCAGCAGCTTGGGCAGCGGGAGTCCCCACGAGCAGTACTTC	CASSLGSGSPHEQYF
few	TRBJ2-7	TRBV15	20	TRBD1	TGTGCCACCAGCGAGCCTTTACTGCCCGTCATAGGGGGCCACCTCTACGAGCAGTACTTC	CATSEPLLPVIGGHLYEQYF
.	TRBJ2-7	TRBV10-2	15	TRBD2	TGCGCCAGCAGTGAGGCGGGACTAGCGGGAAACGAGCAGTACTTC	CASSEAGLAGNEQYF
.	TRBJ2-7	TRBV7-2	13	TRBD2	TGTGCCAGCAGCTTACGGCGGGAGAACGAGCAGTACTTC	CASSLRRENEQYF
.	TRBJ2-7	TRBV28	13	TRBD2	TGTGCCAGCAGTTTGGGAGGGGCTGGGGAGCAGTACTTC	CASSLGGAGEQYF
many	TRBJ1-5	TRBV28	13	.	TGTGCCAGCAGTTTGGAAGCCACAGCGGCCCAGCATTTT	CASSLEATAAQHF
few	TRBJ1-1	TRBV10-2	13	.	TGCGCCAGCAGGTCGACACCCAACACTGAAGCTTTCTTT	CASRSTPNTEAFF
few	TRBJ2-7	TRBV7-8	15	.	TGTGCCAGCAGCTTAACAGTGGGGCCGGAATACGAGCAGTACTTC	CASSLTVGPEYEQYF
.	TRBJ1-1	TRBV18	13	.	TGTGCCAGCTCACCACGGGCAGACACTGAAGCTTTCTTT	CASSPRADTEAFF
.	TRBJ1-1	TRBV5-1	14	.	TGCGCCAGCAGCTCCATTGGTACAGCCACTGAAGCTTTCTTT	CASSSIGTATEAFF